This T cell receptor (beta chain) was sequenced during a study of long-term antiretroviral therapy in people with HIV. Across the whole study: About a decade before 2015, the earliest samples were taken when ART was typically delayed. Study observations and caveats: Clonal expansions arising prior to ART prevailed in the repertoire at every time point.

Germline V gene lookup returns CDR1 SGHNT and CDR2 YYREEE (reference sequence). J lost 9 bases, V lost 4 bases, and 10 bases had no gene match. CDR3 length equals 14 residues. This was the immunoSEQ v3.0 assay at survey level. The method was immunoSEQ multiplex PCR; TCRdb's version includes in-frame clones alone and lacks a portion of them. The sample lists 18,000 or so clones, 85% to 90% occurring once. Details on this clone: Its antigen is not known.

Sequenced material: unsorted PBMCs, taken 4.2 years after starting antiretroviral therapy. The chain uses TRBV5-4 and TRBJ2-1; the match to TRBD1 covers 7 bases. The TCR originated in a man aged 45 to 65 with HIV. The CDR3 is CASSPRSGQAEQFF. The CDR3 DNA is TGTGCCAGCAGCCCCCGCTCCGGACAGGCTGAGCAGTTCTTC.